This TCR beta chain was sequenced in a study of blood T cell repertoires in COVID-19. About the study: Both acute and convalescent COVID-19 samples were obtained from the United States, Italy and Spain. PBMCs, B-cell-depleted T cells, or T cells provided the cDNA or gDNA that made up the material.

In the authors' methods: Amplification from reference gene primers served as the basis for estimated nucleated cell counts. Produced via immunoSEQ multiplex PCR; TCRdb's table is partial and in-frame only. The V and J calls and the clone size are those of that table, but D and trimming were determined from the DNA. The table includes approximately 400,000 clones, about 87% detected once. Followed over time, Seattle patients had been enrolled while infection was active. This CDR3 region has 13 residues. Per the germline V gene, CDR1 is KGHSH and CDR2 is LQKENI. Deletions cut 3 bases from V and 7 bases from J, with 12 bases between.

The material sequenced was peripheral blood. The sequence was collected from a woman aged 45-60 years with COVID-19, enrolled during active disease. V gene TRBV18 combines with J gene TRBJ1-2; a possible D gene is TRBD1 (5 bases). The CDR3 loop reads CASSPGSQGGYTF. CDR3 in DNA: TGTGCCAGCTCACCGGGCAGTCAGGGTGGCTACACCTTC.